Listed below are T cell receptor beta chains from one sample, sequenced in a study of T cell responses to AZD1222 COVID-19 vaccine. Here immunoSEQ multiplex PCR was the method, and the copy in TCRdb shows in-frame clones only, minus some. The sample yields about 140,000 clones, around 90% seen once. The source material was peripheral blood, sampled 28 days after the second AZD1222 dose. Receptors originate from an adult who received the AZD1222 COVID-19 vaccine. Each CDR3 is given with its conserved first and last residue. D genes are given only for firm matches.

CDR3 protein: CASSRGTGFSEQYF; CDR3 DNA: TGCGCCAGCAGCCGTGGGACAGGGTTCAGCGAGCAGTACTTC; J gene: TRBJ2-7; D gene: TRBD1; V gene: TRBV5-1
CDR3 protein: CASSPGLAGGPGEQFF; CDR3 DNA: TGTGCCAGCAGCCCGGGACTAGCGGGGGGACCCGGTGAGCAGTTCTTC; J gene: TRBJ2-1; D gene: TRBD2; V gene: TRBV5-6
CDR3 protein: CASSLWLQGAYEQYF; CDR3 DNA: TGTGCCAGCAGTTTGTGGTTACAGGGGGCCTACGAGCAGTACTTC; J gene: TRBJ2-7; D gene: TRBD1; V gene: TRBV28
CDR3 protein: CASRPGQTYEQYF; CDR3 DNA: TGTGCCAGCAGACCGGGACAGACCTACGAGCAGTACTTC; J gene: TRBJ2-7; D gene: TRBD1; V gene: TRBV6-5
CDR3 protein: CASSFGQGGGYTF; CDR3 DNA: TGTGCCAGCAGTTTCGGCCAGGGGGGTGGCTACACCTTC; J gene: TRBJ1-2; D gene: TRBD1; V gene: TRBV12-3/TRBV12-4
CDR3 protein: CASSLRGGTGPSYEQYF; CDR3 DNA: TGTGCCAGCAGCCTCAGGGGTGGGACAGGACCCTCCTACGAGCAGTACTTC; J gene: TRBJ2-7; D gene: TRBD1; V gene: TRBV3-1/TRBV3-2
CDR3 protein: CASSRSSSYNEQFF; CDR3 DNA: TGTGCCAGCAGCCGCTCATCCTCCTACAATGAGCAGTTCTTC; J gene: TRBJ2-1; D gene: .; V gene: TRBV6-5
CDR3 protein: CASSPGTPYQETQYF; CDR3 DNA: TGTGCCAGCAGCCCCGGGACTCCGTACCAAGAGACCCAGTACTTC; J gene: TRBJ2-5; D gene: .; V gene: TRBV27
CDR3 protein: CASSRGDPNSPLHF; CDR3 DNA: TGTGCCAGCAGCCGAGGGGACCCGAATTCACCCCTCCACTTT; J gene: TRBJ1-6; D gene: .; V gene: TRBV7-9
CDR3 protein: CASSLTRDTDTQYF; CDR3 DNA: TGTGCCAGCAGCTTAACGAGGGACACAGATACGCAGTATTTT; J gene: TRBJ2-3; D gene: .; V gene: TRBV7-3
CDR3 protein: CASSPPTGLAAEQFF; CDR3 DNA: TGTGCCAGCAGTCCACCGACGGGACTAGCAGCTGAGCAGTTCTTC; J gene: TRBJ2-1; D gene: TRBD2; V gene: TRBV28
CDR3 protein: CASSPTDLNQPQHF; CDR3 DNA: TGTGCCAGCAGCCCCACAGATCTCAATCAGCCCCAGCATTTT; J gene: TRBJ1-5; D gene: .; V gene: TRBV4-2
CDR3 protein: CADRGRAGEQYF; CDR3 DNA: TGTGCCGACCGTGGGAGGGCCGGGGAGCAGTACTTC; J gene: TRBJ2-7; D gene: TRBD2; V gene: TRBV6-4
CDR3 protein: CASSLSGRAGEQFF; CDR3 DNA: TGTGCCAGCAGTCTGAGCGGGAGGGCCGGTGAGCAGTTCTTC; J gene: TRBJ2-1; D gene: TRBD2; V gene: TRBV6-2/TRBV6-3
CDR3 protein: CASSLPGLVLEQFF; CDR3 DNA: TGTGCCAGCAGCTTGCCGGGACTAGTTCTTGAGCAGTTCTTC; J gene: TRBJ2-1; D gene: TRBD2; V gene: TRBV7-2
CDR3 protein: CASSQDADKHPYNEQFF; CDR3 DNA: TGCGCCAGCAGCCAAGATGCCGACAAACATCCGTACAATGAGCAGTTCTTC; J gene: TRBJ2-1; D gene: .; V gene: TRBV4-3
CDR3 protein: CASSGQLNSPLHF; CDR3 DNA: TGTGCCAGCAGTGGACAGCTCAATTCACCCCTCCACTTT; J gene: TRBJ1-6; D gene: .; V gene: TRBV2
CDR3 protein: CASSIQSGYRATQYF; CDR3 DNA: TGTGCCAGTAGTATACAGTCGGGCTATCGGGCGACCCAGTACTTC; J gene: TRBJ2-5; D gene: .; V gene: TRBV19
CDR3 protein: CASSLGLADTDTQYF; CDR3 DNA: TGTGCCAGCAGCCTGGGACTAGCGGACACAGATACGCAGTATTTT; J gene: TRBJ2-3; D gene: TRBD2; V gene: TRBV9
CDR3 protein: CASSTANNQPQHF; CDR3 DNA: TGTGCCAGTAGTACAGCGAACAATCAGCCCCAGCATTTT; J gene: TRBJ1-5; D gene: .; V gene: TRBV19
CDR3 protein: CASRPAEYGYTF; CDR3 DNA: TGCGCCAGTCGGCCGGCAGAATATGGCTACACCTTC; J gene: TRBJ1-2; D gene: .; V gene: TRBV5-1
CDR3 protein: CASSFVGAEDTQYF; CDR3 DNA: TGTGCCAGCAGCTTCGTCGGGGCGGAGGATACGCAGTATTTT; J gene: TRBJ2-3; D gene: .; V gene: TRBV5-4
CDR3 protein: CASSLPAGVSQNQPQHF; CDR3 DNA: TGTGCCAGCAGCTTACCCGCCGGGGTCAGCCAAAATCAGCCCCAGCATTTT; J gene: TRBJ1-5; D gene: .; V gene: TRBV7-2
CDR3 protein: CSVRQGGAGELFF; CDR3 DNA: TGCAGCGTTAGACAGGGGGGTGCCGGGGAGCTGTTTTTT; J gene: TRBJ2-2; D gene: TRBD1; V gene: TRBV29-1
CDR3 protein: CASSIDRDRNEQYF; CDR3 DNA: TGTGCCAGTAGTATAGACAGGGACAGAAACGAGCAGTACTTC; J gene: TRBJ2-7; D gene: TRBD1; V gene: TRBV19